This T cell receptor (beta chain) was identified during a study of human T cells and chemical hapten exposure. Study-wide findings and caveats: The number of TCRs over 1 in 1000 frequency stayed unchanged after DPC.

This clonotype occurred a few times. Antigen: not known. Regarding time point: pre-sensitization, week 0. As for treatment: therapeutic diphenylcyclopropenone sensitization with weekly scalp DPC. The CDR3 totals 14 residues. The ends were cut back, 3 bases at V and 3 bases at J, with 14 bases in the middle. Germline CDR1 and CDR2: DFQATT and SNEGSKA (reference sequence). Individual cDNA molecules received unique molecular identifiers in the library. TCRdb recomputed calls from the RACE reads with MiXCR, one row per CDR3 protein. The data contain roughly 120,000 distinct CDR3 sequences, roughly 14% of them singletons.

V is TRBV20-1 and J is TRBJ1-2, with no clear D. The sample in question was whole blood, obtained in connection with sensitization to the hapten diphenylcyclopropenone (DPC). The sequence was collected from a woman younger than 35 with alopecia areata. Some clones in this sample may be carry-over from other donors' samples. The CDR3 bases are TGCAGTGCTAGCGTCAGGTCGGCCCACTATGGCTACACCTTC. It yields the protein CSASVRSAHYGYTF.